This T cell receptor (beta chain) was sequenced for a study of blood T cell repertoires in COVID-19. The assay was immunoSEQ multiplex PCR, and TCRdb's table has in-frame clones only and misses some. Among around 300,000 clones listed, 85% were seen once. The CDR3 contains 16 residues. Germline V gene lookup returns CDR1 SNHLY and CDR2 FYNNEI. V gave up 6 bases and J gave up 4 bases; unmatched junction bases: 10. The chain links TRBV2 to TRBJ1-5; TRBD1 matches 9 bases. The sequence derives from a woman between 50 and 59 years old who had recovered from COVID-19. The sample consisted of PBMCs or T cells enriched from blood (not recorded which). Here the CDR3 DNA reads TGTGCCAGCAGCGCGACAGGGGGATCAGCAAATCAGCCCCAGCATTTT. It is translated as CASSATGGSANQPQHF.